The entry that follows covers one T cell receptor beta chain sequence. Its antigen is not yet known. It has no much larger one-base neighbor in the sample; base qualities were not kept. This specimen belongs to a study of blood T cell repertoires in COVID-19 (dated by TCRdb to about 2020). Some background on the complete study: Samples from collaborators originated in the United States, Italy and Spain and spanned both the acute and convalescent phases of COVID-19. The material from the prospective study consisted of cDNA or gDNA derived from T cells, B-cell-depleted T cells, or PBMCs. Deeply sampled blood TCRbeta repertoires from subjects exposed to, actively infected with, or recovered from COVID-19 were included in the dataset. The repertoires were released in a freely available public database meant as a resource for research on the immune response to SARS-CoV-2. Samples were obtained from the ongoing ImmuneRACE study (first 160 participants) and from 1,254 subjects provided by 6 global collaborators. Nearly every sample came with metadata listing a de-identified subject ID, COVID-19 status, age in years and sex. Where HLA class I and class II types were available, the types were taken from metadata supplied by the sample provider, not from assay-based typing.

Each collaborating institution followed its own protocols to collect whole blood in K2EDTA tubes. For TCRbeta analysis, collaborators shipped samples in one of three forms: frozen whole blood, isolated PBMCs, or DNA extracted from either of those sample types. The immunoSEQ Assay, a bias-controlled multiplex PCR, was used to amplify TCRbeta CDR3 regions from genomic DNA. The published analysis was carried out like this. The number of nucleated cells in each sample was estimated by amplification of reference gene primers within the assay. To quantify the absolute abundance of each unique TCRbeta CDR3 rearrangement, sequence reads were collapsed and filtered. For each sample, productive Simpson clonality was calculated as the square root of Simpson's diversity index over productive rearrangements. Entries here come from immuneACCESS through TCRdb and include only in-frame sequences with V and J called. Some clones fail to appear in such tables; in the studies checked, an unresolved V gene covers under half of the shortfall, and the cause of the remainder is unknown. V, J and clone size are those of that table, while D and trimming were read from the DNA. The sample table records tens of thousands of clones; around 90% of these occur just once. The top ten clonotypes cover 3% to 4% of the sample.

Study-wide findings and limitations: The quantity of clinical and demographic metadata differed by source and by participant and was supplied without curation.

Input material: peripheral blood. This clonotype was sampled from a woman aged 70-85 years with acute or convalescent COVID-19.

The CDR3 amino acid sequence is: CASTQGTARTEAFF. The DNA reads as follows: TGTGCCAGCACTCAGGGCACAGCCCGAACTGAAGCTTTCTTT. This receptor chain uses TRBV2 and TRBJ1-1, with TRBD1 perhaps the D gene, on 5 matching bases. V and J lose 7 bases and 5 bases, and a span of 17 bases separates them. CDR1 SNHLY and CDR2 FYNNEI were looked up in the germline V gene. The CDR3 covers 14 residues, taking in both the cysteine and the phenylalanine. Of all the DNA, just the CDR3 is kept, 42 bases in frame from base 1.